The entry that follows covers one T cell receptor (beta chain) sequence. This CDR3 is 16 amino acids long. Germline CDR1 and CDR2: SGDLS and YYNGEE. V was shortened by 4 bases and J by 0 bases, with 17 bases between the two germline ends. The record originates from a study of control samples from healthy donors and cancer patients. Profiling relied on immunoSEQ multiplex PCR, and the TCRdb table lists in-frame clones only, not all of them. The sample has 110,000 to 150,000 clones, about nine tenths seen once. Source material: blood. This chain links TRBV9 with TRBJ2-7; D not certain. This receptor was identified in a man between 25 and 39 years old in good health. Written as DNA, the CDR3 is TGTGCCAGCAGCCCTCGGAACACGGTGGGCTCCTACGAGCAGTACTTC. The encoded protein is CASSPRNTVGSYEQYF.